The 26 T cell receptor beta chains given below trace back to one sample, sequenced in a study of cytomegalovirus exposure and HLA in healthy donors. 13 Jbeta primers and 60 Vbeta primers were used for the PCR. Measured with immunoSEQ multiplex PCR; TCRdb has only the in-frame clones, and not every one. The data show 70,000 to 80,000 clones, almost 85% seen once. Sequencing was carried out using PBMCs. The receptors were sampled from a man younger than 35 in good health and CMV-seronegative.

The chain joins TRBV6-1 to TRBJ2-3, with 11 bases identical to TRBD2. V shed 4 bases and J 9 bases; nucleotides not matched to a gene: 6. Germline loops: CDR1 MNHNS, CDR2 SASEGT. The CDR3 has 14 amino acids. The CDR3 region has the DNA TGTGCCAGCAGTGTGACTAGCGGGATAGGCACGCAGTATTTT. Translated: CASSVTSGIGTQYF.

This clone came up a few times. CDR3 region: CASRDRGEAFF. The CDR3 nucleotides read TGTGCCAGTAGGGACAGGGGAGAAGCTTTCTTT. The V call is TRBV19, the J call TRBJ1-1, with TRBD1 matching 9 bases. Germline CDR1 is LNHDA and CDR2 is SQIVND (reference sequence). The CDR3 contains 11 residues. After removal of 6 bases from V and 8 bases from J, the junction contained 1 base not matched to a gene.

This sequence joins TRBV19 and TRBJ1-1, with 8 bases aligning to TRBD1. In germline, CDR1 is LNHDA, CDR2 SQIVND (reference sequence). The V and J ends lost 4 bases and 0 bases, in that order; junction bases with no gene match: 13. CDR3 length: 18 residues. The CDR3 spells CASSTQGQGGRLNTEAFF. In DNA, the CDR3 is TGTGCCAGTAGTACCCAAGGACAGGGTGGCCGTTTGAACACTGAAGCTTTCTTT. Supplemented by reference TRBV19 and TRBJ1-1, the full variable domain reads DGGITQSPKYLFRKEGQNVTLSCEQNLNHDAMYWYRQDPGQGLRLIYYSQIVNDFQKGDIAEGYSVSREKKESFPLTVTSAQKNPTAFYLCASSTQGQGGRLNTEAFFGQGTRLTVV.

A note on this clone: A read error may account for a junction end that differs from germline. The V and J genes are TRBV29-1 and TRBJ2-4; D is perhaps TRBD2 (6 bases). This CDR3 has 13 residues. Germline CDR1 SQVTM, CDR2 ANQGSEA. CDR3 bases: TGCAGCGCTGAAGCGGGAGCCAAAAACATTCAGTACTTC. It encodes CSAEAGAKNIQYF.

The CDR3 DNA is TGTGCCAGCTCTTGGGGAGGAGAAGCTTTCTTT. Translated, it gives CASSWGGEAFF. The chain couples TRBV18 to TRBJ1-1; no firm D call. Germline V CDR1 and CDR2: KGHSH, LQKENI. This CDR3 has 11 amino acids. V was clipped by 6 bases and J by 8 bases, with 10 bases between them.

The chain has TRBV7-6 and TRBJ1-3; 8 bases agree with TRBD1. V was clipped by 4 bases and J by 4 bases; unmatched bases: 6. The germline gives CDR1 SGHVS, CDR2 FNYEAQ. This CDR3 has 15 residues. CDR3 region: CASSSQGVGGNTIYF. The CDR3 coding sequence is TGTGCCAGCAGCTCACAGGGGGTTGGCGGAAACACCATATATTTT.

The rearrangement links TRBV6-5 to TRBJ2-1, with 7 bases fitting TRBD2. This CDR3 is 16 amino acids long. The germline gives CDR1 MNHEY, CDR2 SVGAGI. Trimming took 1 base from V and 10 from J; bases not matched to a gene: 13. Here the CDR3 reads CASSYFGLEGQGEQFF. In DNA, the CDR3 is TGTGCCAGCAGTTACTTTGGACTAGAGGGGCAAGGAGAGCAGTTCTTC.

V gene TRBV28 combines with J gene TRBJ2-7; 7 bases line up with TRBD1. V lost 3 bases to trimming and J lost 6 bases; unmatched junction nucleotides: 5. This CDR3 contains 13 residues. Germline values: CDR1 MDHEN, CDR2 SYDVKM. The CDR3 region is CASSFSTGTEQYF. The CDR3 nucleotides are TGTGCCAGCAGTTTCTCGACAGGGACCGAGCAGTACTTC.

Here the CDR3 reads CATSREPGSIAKNIQYF. The CDR3 DNA follows: TGTGCCACCAGCAGAGAACCAGGCTCTATAGCCAAAAACATTCAGTACTTC. The chain links TRBV15 to TRBJ2-4; no definite D call. The CDR3 runs 17 residues. Germline V gene data show CDR1 as LNHNV and CDR2 as YYDKDF (reference sequence). V lost 0 bases and J 0 bases, leaving 12 bases between the germline ends.

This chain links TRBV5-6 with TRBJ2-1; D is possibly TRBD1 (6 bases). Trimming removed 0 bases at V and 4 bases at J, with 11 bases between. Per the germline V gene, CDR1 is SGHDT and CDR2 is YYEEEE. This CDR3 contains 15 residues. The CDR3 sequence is CASSLGQVIYNEQFF. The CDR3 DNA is TGTGCCAGCAGCTTGGGACAGGTGATATACAATGAGCAGTTCTTC. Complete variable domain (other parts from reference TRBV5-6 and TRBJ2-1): DAGVTQSPTHLIKTRGQQVTLRCSPKSGHDTVSWYQQALGQGPQFIFQYYEEEERQRGNFPDRFSGHQFPNYSSELNVNALLLGDSALYLCASSLGQVIYNEQFFGPGTRLTVL.

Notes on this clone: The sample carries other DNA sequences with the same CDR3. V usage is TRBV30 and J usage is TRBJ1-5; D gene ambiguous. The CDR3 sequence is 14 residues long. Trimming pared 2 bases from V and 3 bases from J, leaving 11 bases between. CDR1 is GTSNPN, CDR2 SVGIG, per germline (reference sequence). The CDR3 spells CAWSTSRVNQPQHF. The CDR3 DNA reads TGTGCCTGGAGTACGTCGAGGGTCAATCAGCCCCAGCATTTT. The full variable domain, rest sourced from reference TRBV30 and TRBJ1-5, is SQTIHQWPATLVQPVGSPLSLECTVEGTSNPNLYWYRQAAGRGLQLLFYSVGIGQISSEVPQNLSASRPQDRQFILSSKKLLLSDSGFYLCAWSTSRVNQPQHFGDGTRLSIL.

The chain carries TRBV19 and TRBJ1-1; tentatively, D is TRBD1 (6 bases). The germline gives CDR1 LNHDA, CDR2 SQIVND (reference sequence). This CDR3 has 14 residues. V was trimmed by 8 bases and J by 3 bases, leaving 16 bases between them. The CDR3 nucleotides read TGTGCCAGTTCCTCGAGGGGGGGGGACACTGAAGCTTTCTTT. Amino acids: CASSSRGGDTEAFF.

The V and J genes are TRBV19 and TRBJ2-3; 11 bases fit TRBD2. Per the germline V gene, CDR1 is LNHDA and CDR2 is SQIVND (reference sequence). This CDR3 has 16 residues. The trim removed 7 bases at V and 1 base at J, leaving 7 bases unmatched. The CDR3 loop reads CASTLQLAGGTDTQYF. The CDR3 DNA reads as TGTGCCAGTACCCTACAACTAGCGGGAGGCACAGATACGCAGTATTTT. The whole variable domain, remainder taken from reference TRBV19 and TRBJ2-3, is DGGITQSPKYLFRKEGQNVTLSCEQNLNHDAMYWYRQDPGQGLRLIYYSQIVNDFQKGDIAEGYSVSREKKESFPLTVTSAQKNPTAFYLCASTLQLAGGTDTQYFGPGTRLTVL.

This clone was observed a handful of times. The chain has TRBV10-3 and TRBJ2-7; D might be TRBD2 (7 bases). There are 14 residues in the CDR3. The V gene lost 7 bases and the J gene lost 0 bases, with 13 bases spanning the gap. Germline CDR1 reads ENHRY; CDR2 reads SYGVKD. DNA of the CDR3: TGTGCCATCAAGGGGGGGCCCCACTCCTACGAGCAGTACTTC. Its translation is CAIKGGPHSYEQYF.

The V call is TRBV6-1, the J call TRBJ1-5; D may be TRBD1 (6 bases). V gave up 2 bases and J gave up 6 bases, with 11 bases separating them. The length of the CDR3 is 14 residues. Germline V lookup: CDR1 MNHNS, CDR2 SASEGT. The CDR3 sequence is CASSENRRGQPQHF. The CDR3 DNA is TGTGCCAGCAGTGAAAATCGCAGGGGTCAGCCCCAGCATTTT.

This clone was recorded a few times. The CDR3 sequence is CASSLYFSSGADEQFF. Here the CDR3 DNA reads TGTGCCAGCAGTTTATATTTCAGCTCGGGTGCGGATGAGCAGTTCTTC. V usage is TRBV27 and J usage is TRBJ2-1; D is uncertain. CDR1 is MNHEY, CDR2 SMNVEV, per germline (reference sequence). CDR3 length: 16 residues. Trimming took off 1 base at V and 8 bases at J, with 18 bases between the two ends.

In DNA form, the CDR3 reads TGTGCCAGCAGCTCGAGGACAGGGGGAACAACCGGGGAGCTGTTTTTT. Translating it yields CASSSRTGGTTGELFF. V and J are TRBV5-4 and TRBJ2-2; 10 bases agree with TRBD1. J was trimmed by 5 bases and V by 3 bases; bases with no gene match: 7. Germline assignment: CDR1 SGHNT and CDR2 YYREEE (reference sequence). The length of the CDR3 is 16 residues.

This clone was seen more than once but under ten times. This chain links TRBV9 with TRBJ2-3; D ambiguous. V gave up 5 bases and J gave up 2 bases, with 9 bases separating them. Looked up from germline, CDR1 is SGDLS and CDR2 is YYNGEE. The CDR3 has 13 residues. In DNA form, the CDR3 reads TGTGCCAGCAGTGCGAATCCCACAGATACGCAGTATTTT. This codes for CASSANPTDTQYF.

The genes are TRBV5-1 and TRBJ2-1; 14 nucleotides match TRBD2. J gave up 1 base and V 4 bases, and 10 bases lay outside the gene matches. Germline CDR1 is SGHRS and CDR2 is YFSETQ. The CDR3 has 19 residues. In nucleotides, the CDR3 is TGCGCCAGCAGCGGATCCGGGACTAGCGGGAGATGGTCCTACAATGAGCAGTTCTTC. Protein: CASSGSGTSGRWSYNEQFF.

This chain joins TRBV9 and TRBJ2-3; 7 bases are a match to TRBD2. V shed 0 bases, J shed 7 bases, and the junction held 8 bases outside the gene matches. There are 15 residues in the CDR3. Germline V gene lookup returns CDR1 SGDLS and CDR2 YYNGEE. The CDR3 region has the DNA TGTGCCAGCAGCGTAGGTACTAGCGTGGATTATACGCAGTATTTT. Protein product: CASSVGTSVDYTQYF.

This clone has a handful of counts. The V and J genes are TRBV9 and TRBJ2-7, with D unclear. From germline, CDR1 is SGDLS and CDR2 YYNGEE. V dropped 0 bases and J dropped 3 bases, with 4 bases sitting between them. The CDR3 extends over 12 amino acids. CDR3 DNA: TGTGCCAGCAGCGTAGACGGCTACGAGCAGTACTTC. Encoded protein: CASSVDGYEQYF.

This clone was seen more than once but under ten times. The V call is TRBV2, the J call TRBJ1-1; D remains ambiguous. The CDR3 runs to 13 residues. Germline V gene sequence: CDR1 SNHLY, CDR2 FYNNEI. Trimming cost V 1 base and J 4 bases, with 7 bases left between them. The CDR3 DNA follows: TGTGCCAGCAGTGAAGAGGGAGGCACTGAAGCTTTCTTT. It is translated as CASSEEGGTEAFF.

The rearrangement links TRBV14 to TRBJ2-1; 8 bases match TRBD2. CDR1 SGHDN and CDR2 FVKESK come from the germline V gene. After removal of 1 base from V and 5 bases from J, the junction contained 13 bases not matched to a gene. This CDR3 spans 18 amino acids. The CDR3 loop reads CASSQVFFRAGVNNEQFF. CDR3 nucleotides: TGTGCCAGCAGCCAAGTTTTTTTTAGAGCGGGGGTTAACAATGAGCAGTTCTTC.

CDR3 nucleotide sequence: TGTGCCAGCAGCGTAGTTTCTACTATAGGGGAGCTGTTTTTT. It encodes CASSVVSTIGELFF. This sequence joins TRBV9 and TRBJ2-2; no definite D call. The germline gives CDR1 SGDLS, CDR2 YYNGEE. Trimming pared 0 bases from V and 8 bases from J, leaving 11 bases between. The CDR3 sequence is 14 residues long.

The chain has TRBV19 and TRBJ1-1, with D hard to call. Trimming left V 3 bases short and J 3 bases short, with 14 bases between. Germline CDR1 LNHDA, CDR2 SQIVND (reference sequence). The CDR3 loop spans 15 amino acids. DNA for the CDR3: TGTGCCAGTAGTATTTTTTCGGGTATGGACACTGAAGCTTTCTTT. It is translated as CASSIFSGMDTEAFF.

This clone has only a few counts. The CDR3 loop reads CSVYTGFEAFF. The CDR3 region has the DNA TGCAGCGTTTACACAGGGTTTGAAGCTTTCTTT. The chain employs TRBV29-1 and TRBJ1-1, with D maybe TRBD1 (6 bases). There are 11 residues in the CDR3. V lost 5 bases, J lost 7 bases, and 11 bases lay in between. Germline V gene sequence: CDR1 SQVTM, CDR2 ANQGSEA.